This TCR beta chain was recovered during a study of cytotoxic CD8 clonotypes in ibrutinib-treated CLL. The overall study: Across the patients, about a dozen were relapsed/refractory, roughly 14 treatment-naive and 17 to 18 IGHV unmutated. Points from the study as a whole: Treatment saw public clonotypes, which were uncommon, either contract or stay stable.

Here immunoSEQ multiplex PCR was the method, and the copy in TCRdb shows in-frame clones only, minus some. Here the sample spans some 130,000 clones, 80% to 90% being singletons. This clone was detected a few times. Its antigen is undetermined. This CDR3 is built from 14 residues. With 6 bases removed from V and 4 bases from J, the gap between germline ends came to 15 bases. Sample: PBMCs, taken after 24 months of ibrutinib treatment. This TCR derives from a human donor with chronic lymphocytic leukemia. The chain carries TRBV23-1 and TRBJ2-5; either TRBD1 or TRBD2 may supply D (6 bases each). TRBV23-1 has ORF status, its function being uncertain. The CDR3 is CASSLAEGGETQYF. CDR3 in DNA: TGCGCCAGCAGCCTCGCCGAGGGGGGAGAGACCCAGTACTTC.